The T cell receptor (beta chain) described here comes from a study of T cell repertoires in cytomegalovirus infection. Overall study: Based on public TCR beta signatures, there were indications of CMV infection and of a matching HLA type. Study-level findings and limits: Accumulated public TCR beta family frequency recognized individuals carrying CMV together with the relevant HLA. HLA-C-restricted CMV clonotypes gave the most frequent clonotype in two of eight donors.

TCRdb reprocessed the reads with MiXCR, giving one entry per CDR3 protein. The table has 650,000 to 850,000 distinct CDR3 sequences, 25% to 30% seen once. Looked up from germline, CDR1 is MNHEY and CDR2 is SVGEGT. The V and J ends lost 5 bases and 0 bases respectively, with 8 bases between them. There are 15 residues in the CDR3. Points on this clonotype: What it binds is unknown.

This clonotype was obtained from a human donor in good health (CMV status not recorded). Some clones in this sample may be carry-over from other donors' samples. Sequencing used cultured CD8+ T cells from PBMCs, obtained from culture after CMV antigen stimulation. The J gene is TRBJ2-6, the V gene TRBV6-2 or TRBV6-3, with D uncertain. This CDR3 reads CASSGRISGANVLTF. The CDR3 DNA reads as TGTGCCAGCAGTGGAAGGATCTCTGGGGCCAACGTCCTGACTTTC.